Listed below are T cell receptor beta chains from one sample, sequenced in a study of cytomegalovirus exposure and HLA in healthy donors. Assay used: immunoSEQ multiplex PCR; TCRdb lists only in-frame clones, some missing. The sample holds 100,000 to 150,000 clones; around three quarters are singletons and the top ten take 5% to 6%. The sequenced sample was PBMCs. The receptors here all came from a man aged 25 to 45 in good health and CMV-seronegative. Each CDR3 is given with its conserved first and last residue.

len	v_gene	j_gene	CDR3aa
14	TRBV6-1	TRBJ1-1	CASSPVRRDTEAFF
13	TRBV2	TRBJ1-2	CASIILGGLGYTF
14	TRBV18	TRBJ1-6	CASSPPYNNSPLHF
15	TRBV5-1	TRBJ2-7	CASSLEGTGQGEQYF
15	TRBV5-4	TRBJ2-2	CASSPGLIHTGELFF
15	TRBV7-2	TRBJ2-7	CASEVSGGSSYEQYF
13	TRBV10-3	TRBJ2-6	CAITSSGANVLTF
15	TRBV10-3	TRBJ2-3	CAISPGQGITDTQYF
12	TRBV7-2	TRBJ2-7	CASSSDYYEQYF
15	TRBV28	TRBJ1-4	CASRHRESLWEKLFF
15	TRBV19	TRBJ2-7	CASSIDLLRPYEQYF
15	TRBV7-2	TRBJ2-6	CASSFRLSGANVLTF
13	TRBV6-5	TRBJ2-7	CASSEGLRNEQYF
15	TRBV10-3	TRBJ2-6	CAIRDISSGANVLTF
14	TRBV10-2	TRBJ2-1	CASSLAGGYNEQFF
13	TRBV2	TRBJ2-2	CASSGQGAGELFF
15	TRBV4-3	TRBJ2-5	CASSQDIGGQETQYF
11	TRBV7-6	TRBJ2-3	CATLEGDTQYF
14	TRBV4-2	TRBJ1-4	CASSLGEGSEKLFF
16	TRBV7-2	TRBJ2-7	CASSLGVRGTIYEQYF
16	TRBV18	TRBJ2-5	CASSPRFREGVETQYF
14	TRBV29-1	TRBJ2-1	CSVGPRGGGNEQFF
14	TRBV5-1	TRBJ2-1	CASSLAGEYNEQFF
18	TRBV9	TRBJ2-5	CASSSTPGTSGRGETQYF
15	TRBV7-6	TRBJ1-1	CASSLRTGANTEAFF
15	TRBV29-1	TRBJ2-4	CSVEDRGRGKNIQYF
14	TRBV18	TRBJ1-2	CASSPTEGLGGYTF
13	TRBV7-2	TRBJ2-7	CASSLSTVYEQYF
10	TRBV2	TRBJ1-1	CASRWTGTFF
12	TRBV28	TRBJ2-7	CASSFRVGEQYF
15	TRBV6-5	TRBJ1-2	CASSYGQGFRYGYTF
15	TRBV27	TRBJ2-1	CASSRGTSGGDEQFF
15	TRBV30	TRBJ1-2	CAWSSEGRGPLGYTF
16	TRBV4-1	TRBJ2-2	CASSQGSTGFPGELFF
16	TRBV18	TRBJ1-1	CASSPGTAGMNTEAFF
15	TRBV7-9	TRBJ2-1	CASSLYLAVDNEQFF
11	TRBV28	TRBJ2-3	CASSGGDTQYF
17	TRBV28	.	CASSRIAGTGTSYEQYF
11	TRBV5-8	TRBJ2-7	CASDLTYEQYF
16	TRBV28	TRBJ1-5	CASSLPNIDRNQPQHF
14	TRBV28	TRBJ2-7	CASRAGGQGYEQYF
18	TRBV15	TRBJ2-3	CATSRDSGVRASTDTQYF
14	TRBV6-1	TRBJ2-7	CASIRTGVTYEQYF
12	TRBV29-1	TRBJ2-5	CSVERESGIQYF